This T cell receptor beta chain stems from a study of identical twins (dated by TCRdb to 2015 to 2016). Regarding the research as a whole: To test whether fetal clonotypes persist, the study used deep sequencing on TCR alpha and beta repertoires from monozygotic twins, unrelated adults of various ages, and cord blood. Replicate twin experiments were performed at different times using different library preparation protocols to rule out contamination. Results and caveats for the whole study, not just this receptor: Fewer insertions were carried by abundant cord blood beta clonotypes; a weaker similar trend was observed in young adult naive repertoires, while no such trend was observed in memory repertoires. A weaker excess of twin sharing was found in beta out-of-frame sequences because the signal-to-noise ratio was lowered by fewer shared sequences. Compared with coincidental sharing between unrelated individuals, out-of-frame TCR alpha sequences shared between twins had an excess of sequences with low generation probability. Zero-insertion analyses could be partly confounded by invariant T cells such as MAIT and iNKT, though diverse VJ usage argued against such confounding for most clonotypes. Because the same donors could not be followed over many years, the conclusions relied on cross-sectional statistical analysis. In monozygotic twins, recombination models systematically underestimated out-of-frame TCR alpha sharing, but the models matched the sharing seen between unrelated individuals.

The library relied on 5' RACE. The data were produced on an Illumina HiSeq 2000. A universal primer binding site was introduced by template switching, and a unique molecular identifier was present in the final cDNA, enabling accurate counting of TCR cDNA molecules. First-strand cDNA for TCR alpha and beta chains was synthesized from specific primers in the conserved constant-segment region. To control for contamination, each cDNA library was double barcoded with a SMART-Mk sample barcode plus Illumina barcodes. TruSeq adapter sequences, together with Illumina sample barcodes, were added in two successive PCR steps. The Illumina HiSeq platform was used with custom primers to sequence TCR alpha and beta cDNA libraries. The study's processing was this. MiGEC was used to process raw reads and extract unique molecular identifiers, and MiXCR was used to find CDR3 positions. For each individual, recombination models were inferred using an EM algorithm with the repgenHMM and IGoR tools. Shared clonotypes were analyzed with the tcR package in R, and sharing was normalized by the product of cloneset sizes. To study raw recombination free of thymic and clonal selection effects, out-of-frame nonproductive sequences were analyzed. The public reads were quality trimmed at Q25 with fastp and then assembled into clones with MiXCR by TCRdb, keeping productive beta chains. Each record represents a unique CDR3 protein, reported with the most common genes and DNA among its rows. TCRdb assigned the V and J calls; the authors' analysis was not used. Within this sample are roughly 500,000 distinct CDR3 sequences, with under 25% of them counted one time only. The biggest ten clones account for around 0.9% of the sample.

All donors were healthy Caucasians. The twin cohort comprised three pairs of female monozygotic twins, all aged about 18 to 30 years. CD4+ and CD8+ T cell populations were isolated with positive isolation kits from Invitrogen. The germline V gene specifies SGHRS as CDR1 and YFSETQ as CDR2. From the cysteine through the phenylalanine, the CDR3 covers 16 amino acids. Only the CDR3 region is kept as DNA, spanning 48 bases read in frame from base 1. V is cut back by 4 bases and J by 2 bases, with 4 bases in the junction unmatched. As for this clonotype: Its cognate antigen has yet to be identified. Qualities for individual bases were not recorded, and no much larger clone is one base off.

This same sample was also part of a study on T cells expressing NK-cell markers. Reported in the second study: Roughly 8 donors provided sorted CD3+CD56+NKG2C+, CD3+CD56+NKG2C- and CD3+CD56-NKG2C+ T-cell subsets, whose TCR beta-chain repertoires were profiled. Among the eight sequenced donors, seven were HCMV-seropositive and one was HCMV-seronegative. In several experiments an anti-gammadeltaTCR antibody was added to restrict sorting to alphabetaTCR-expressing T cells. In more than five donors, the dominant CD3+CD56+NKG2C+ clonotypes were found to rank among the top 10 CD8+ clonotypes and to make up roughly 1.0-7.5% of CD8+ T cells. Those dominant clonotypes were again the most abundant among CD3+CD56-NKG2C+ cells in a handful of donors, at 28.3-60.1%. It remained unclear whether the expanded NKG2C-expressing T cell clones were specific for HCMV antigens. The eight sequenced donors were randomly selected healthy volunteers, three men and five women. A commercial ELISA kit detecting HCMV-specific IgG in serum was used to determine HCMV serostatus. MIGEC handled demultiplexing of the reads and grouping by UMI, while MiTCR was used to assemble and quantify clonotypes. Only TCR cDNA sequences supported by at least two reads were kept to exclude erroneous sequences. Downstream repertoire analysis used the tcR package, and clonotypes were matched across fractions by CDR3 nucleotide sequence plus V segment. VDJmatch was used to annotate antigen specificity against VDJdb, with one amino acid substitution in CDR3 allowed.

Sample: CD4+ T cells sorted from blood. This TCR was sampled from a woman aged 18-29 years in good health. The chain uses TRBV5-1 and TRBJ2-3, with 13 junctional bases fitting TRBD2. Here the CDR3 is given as CASSLGTSGATDTQYF. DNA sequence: TGCGCCAGCAGCCTGGGGACTAGCGGGGCCACAGATACGCAGTATTTT.